This T cell receptor beta chain derives from a study of CD8 T cells in Susac syndrome. Reverse transcription of roughly 0.5 to 1 ug RNA was carried out with random hexamers. One entry per CDR3 protein results from TCRdb running MiXCR on the immunoSEQ multiplex PCR reads. The sample yields about 200,000 distinct CDR3 sequences, roughly nine tenths seen once. V lost 2 bases, J lost 5 bases, and 6 bases lay in between. The CDR3 has 12 amino acids. The authors carried out high-throughput sequencing of TCR beta. They applied it to CD8+ and CD4+ T cells obtained from blood. What was sequenced was CD4+ T cells from PBMCs. The chain recombines TRBV12-3 or TRBV12-4 with TRBJ2-5; D call uncertain. This clonotype was obtained from a human donor with Susac syndrome. CDR3 coding DNA: TGTGCCAGCAGTTTAAGCGTTGAGACCCAGTACTTC. Its translation is CASSLSVETQYF.